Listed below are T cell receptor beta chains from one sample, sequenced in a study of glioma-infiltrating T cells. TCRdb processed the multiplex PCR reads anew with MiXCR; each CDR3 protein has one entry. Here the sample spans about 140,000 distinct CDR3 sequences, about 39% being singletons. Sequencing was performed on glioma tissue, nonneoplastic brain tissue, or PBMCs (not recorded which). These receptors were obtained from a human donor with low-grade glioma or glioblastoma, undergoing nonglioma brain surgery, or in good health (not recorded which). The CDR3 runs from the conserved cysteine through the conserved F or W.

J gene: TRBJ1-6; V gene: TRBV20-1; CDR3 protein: CSARGQGSSPLHF
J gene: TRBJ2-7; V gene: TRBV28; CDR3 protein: CASSPSSGTSNEQYF
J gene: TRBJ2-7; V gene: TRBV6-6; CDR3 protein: CASSYSEYPTYF
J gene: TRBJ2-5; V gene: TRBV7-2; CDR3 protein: CASSWSGVSETQYF
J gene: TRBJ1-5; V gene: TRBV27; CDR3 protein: CASGLQGPSNQPQHF
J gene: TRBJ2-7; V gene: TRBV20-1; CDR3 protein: CSARPGSGGSYEQYF
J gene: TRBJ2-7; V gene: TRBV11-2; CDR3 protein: CASSRLMGQNYEQYF
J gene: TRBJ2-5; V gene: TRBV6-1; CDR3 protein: CASSSTNANQETQYF
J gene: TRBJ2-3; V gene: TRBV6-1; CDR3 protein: CAISESIGKGTDTQYF
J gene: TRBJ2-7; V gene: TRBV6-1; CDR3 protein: CASSENSGGSNEQYF
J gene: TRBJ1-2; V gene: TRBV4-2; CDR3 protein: CASTGRGHYGYTF
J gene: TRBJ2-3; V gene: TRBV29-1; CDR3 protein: CSVGPPRGGRPDTQYF
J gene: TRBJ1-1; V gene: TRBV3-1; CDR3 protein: CASSQDRGRVNTEAFF
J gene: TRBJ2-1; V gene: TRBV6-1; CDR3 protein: CASSTRFNEQFF
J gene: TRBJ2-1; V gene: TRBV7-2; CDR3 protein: CASSQVGTRGEFF
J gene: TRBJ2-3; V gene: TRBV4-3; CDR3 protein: CASSQADSGTDTQYF
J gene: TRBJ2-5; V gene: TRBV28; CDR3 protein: CATRKPGRQETQYF
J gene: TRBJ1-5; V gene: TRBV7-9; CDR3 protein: CASSRGQGGQPQHF